This T cell receptor (beta chain) appears in the sequencing data of a study of cytomegalovirus exposure and HLA in healthy donors (dated by TCRdb to the late 2010s). With regard to the full study: An earlier analysis of a few hundred of the donors reported around 280 Gb of sequence data and 117 million unique TCR beta sequences obtained from 150 million to 200 million T cells. Both class I and class II loci were covered by HLA typing, at four-digit resolution. Approximately 300 gigabases of sequencing data and 70 million to 95 million unique TCR sequences made up an early release that covered fewer than 650 HLA-typed donors. In the later analysis, no new phenotypic data were used to find candidate immune exposures; instead, reliance was placed on TCR beta sequences and their occurrence across donors. The study aimed to test whether cataloging public T cell receptors could reveal signatures of past pathogen exposure. Typing coverage differed by locus: A, B, C, DRB1 and DQB1 were typed in about 620-640 donors, DQA1 in 522, DPA1 in 600 to 610, and DPB1 in around 440. Genome-wide SNP genotypes for about 65% of the roughly 670 donors were used in a later genetic analysis, which treated that subset as a discovery cohort. Among the 398 genotyped donors, around 81% belonged to the genetic ancestry cluster associated with self-reported Caucasian donors. Every discovery cohort repertoire had been produced on one sequencing platform. About 5 DR-DQ haplotypes were handled as single units for association and clustering, since linkage in the cohort was strong. Alongside the repertoire data, information on donor age, sex, ethnicity and CMV serostatus was compiled. Along with the approximately 700-subject first cohort, a separate validation cohort of 120 different subjects was used. An earlier analysis of around 640 of the donors used high-throughput TCR beta sequencing to judge whether each TCR beta V gene segment behaved as functional or pseudogenic. The study used immunosequencing to profile the T cell repertoires of more than 650 subjects and linked those repertoires to cytomegalovirus serostatus. Among about 360 genotyped donors of the cohort, an average of approximately 240,000 unique TCR beta nucleotide sequences were sequenced per donor, roughly 20% of them non-productive. To predict cytomegalovirus infection status, the study combined high-throughput TCR immunosequencing, statistical association of individual TCRs with disease status, and machine learning. A later analysis re-analyzed previously published TCR beta repertoires from approximately 670 donors and added high-resolution HLA genotyping to study TCR occurrence patterns. Paper-wide results and their limitations: For the cohort, immune exposure information was limited to CMV serostatus. In a later analysis, TCR association rates were found to vary across HLA loci, with the most associated TCRs seen for DRB1 alleles and the fewest for HLA-C alleles. In vitro tests confirmed that a few of the cytomegalovirus-associated TCR beta chains recognize cytomegalovirus antigens. A later genetic analysis associated a missense DCLRE1C variant with V-gene and J-gene trimming of TCR beta chains, and an independent cohort replicated the association. Specific HLA alleles were associated with 15,000 to 20,000 TCR beta sequences at a false discovery rate of 0.05 in a later analysis. In the study, approximately 160 TCR beta chains were listed as associated with cytomegalovirus. A cluster of highly shared sequence variants was judged likely to be a technical artifact of the sequencing pipeline. A further reported finding was that TCR beta sequences accurately predicted the HLA-A and HLA-B alleles for most subjects in the first cohort. When HLA alleles, especially DR and DQ, strongly co-occurred, attributing TCR associations to individual alleles was difficult. Sequencing depth was assumed to be roughly uniform across donors in the presence/absence analyses, though that assumption may not hold. Because HLA typing was unavailable for some donors at each locus, only the typed subset was used in association tests. In an earlier analysis of approximately 600 of the donors, most TCR beta V segments were observed in productive rearrangements about 87% or about 30% of the time, broadly matching IMGT annotations. In this cohort, only TCR beta chains were sequenced, and detectable features were limited by the absence of alpha or paired-chain data. The classifier was reported to diagnose cytomegalovirus status with high specificity and sensitivity in both the original and validation cohorts. Correlated functional status among segregating V segments might be attributable to linkage disequilibrium, but an unknown experimental factor could not be ruled out. The 87-base-pair reads could not distinguish some IMGT-functional V segments, including TRBV6-2 and TRBV6-3, so those segments were excluded. According to a later genetic analysis, donors in an Asian-associated ancestry cluster had fewer N-insertions in productive TCRs than the roughly 660-donor mean. Compared with equally common non-associated chains, HLA-associated TCR beta chains in a later analysis were more clonally expanded and had lower generation probabilities. Because counts were too low, some 16 rarely observed V segments, including chromosome 9 orphons, were excluded from the earlier analysis of some 540 of the donors. According to the authors, the approach could potentially be generalized to other disease states and immunological phenotypes. In a later analysis, most CMV-associated TCR beta chains were found to appear HLA-restricted, with HLA associations seemingly driven largely by CMV exposure. Most TCR sequences were observed very rarely across donors, whereas some public TCRs were present in many individuals. In a later analysis, several top co-occurrence clusters were reported to appear linked to parvovirus B19, influenza, CMV and Epstein-Barr virus.

Details on this clone: Its antigen is not yet known. No base qualities exist here, and no much larger clone lies one base off it.

The library relied on the immunoSEQ multiplex PCR assay. A mixture of 60 forward primers for TCR Vbeta segments and 13 reverse primers for TCR Jbeta segments was used in the multiplex PCR. The CDR3 region of rearranged TCR beta genes was amplified from genomic DNA with a multiplex PCR assay. On the Illumina HiSeq System, the amplified TCR beta libraries were sequenced as 87-base-pair reads. The authors processed their data as follows. In a later analysis, 80 million or so unique TCR beta chains were counted across the approximately 670 repertoires, and roughly 10 million of these chains were shared by at least two donors. Raw reads were error-corrected and collapsed into unique sequences by a nearest-neighbor algorithm in which closely related sequences were merged to remove PCR and sequencing errors. Alignment of CDR3 sequences to IMGT reference sequences was used to assign V, D and J gene segments. Each retained sequence needed at least a six-nucleotide match to both a V gene segment and a J gene segment. A rearrangement was called productive if the CDR3 had no stop codons and remained in frame with V and J, and every other rearrangement was called non-productive. CDR3 was defined by IMGT convention, running from the second conserved V-encoded cysteine to the conserved J-encoded phenylalanine. The earlier analysis of more than 450 of the donors excluded sequences that lacked an unambiguous match to a single V gene segment. An earlier analysis of 500 to 700 of the donors classified V segments as functional when productive rearrangements were above 56.7% and as segregating when the standard deviation between donors was above 5%. A statistical classification framework was built to diagnose cytomegalovirus status from the catalog of TCR beta chain sequences. In a later analysis, TCR nucleotide sequences were compared against IMGT/GENE-DB human TR gene sequences so that V and J genes could be assigned. A later analysis assigned CDR3 sequences and most-parsimonious VDJ recombination scenarios with the TCRdist pipeline. In a later analysis, each TCR beta chain was defined by its CDR3 amino acid sequence together with its V-gene family, and reads lacking a unique V-gene family were excluded. As a way to deal with suspected cross-contamination and a sequencing artifact, a later analysis dropped over 550 nucleotide sequences that were highly shared and had low generation probability. A later analysis calculated a clonal expansion index for each public chain from normalized within-repertoire ranks of inferred template counts. In a later analysis, generation probabilities were computed with a VDJ recombination model fitted to out-of-frame rearrangements, and the resulting probabilities were checked against IGoR. In a later analysis, TCR-TCR, TCR-HLA and TCR-CMV co-occurrence was scored with hypergeometric tests, and a repertoire-size bias correction was applied to TCR pairs. A later analysis estimated false discovery rates by permuting HLA or CMV assignments 20 times. A later analysis grouped co-occurring TCRs with DBSCAN, adding TCRdist sequence similarity when clustering within HLA-allele-positive subsets. Repertoires with fewer than 30,000 or more than 120,000 public chains were left out of co-occurrence clustering, as were a handful of repertoires with anomalous nucleotide sharing. TCRdb retrieved this table from immuneACCESS and kept in-frame rearrangements only. Not all clones are present; in checked studies, unresolved V genes account for under half, and no reason is known for the remainder. The V and J calls and clone size come from that table; D and trimming were worked out from the DNA. Across this sample there are under 200,000 clones, with 65% to 70% seen only once. The top ten clonotypes cover around 4.5% of the sample.

The cohort was made up of about 670 healthy bone marrow donors. All cohort members were sampled while nominally healthy, although unrecorded immune exposures were likely present. The donor was CMV seropositive and was included in the group of 290 or so seropositive cohort members. Every donor gave a peripheral blood sample, and the peripheral blood mononuclear cells from that sample were used for TCR beta sequencing. The Qiagen DNeasy Blood Extraction Kit was used to extract genomic DNA from the blood cell samples. The CDR3 runs 14 residues from the cysteine to the phenylalanine. The only DNA kept is the CDR3, 42 bases in frame from the first base. CDR1 and CDR2, looked up from the germline V gene, are SGHRS and YFSETQ. Between the V and J ends, shortened by 0 bases and 0 bases respectively, the junction contains 6 bases.

The sequenced material came from PBMCs. The chain joins TRBV5-1 to TRBJ1-1; the D gene cannot be named for sure. The receptor's source is a woman aged 18-30 years in good health and CMV-seropositive. This receptor carries the CDR3 CASSLGPVNTEAFF. The sequenced DNA is TGCGCCAGCAGCTTGGGCCCGGTGAACACTGAAGCTTTCTTT. Supplemented by the reference TRBV5-1 and TRBJ1-1 proteins around the CDR3, the complete variable domain is KAGVTQTPRYLIKTRGQQVTLSCSPISGHRSVSWYQQTPGQGLQFLFEYFSETQRNKGNFPGRFSGRQFSNSRSEMNVSTLELGDSALYLCASSLGPVNTEAFFGQGTRLTVV.